A selection of T cell receptor beta chains follows, all from one sample in a study of blood T cell repertoires in COVID-19. The assay was immunoSEQ multiplex PCR, and TCRdb's table has in-frame clones only and misses some. Of over 200,000 clones in the sample, roughly 90% are singletons; the top ten hold around 4.2%. The specimen sequenced was PBMCs or T cells enriched from blood (not recorded which). Source of these receptors: a woman aged 25 to 39 with acute COVID-19. CDR3s include the opening cysteine and the closing phenylalanine or tryptophan. Each record gives: V gene, J gene, D gene, clone size, CDR3 protein, CDR3 DNA. The D gene is left open where the match is weak. A clone size is listed for some rows: how often the clone was seen (once, few, many), or a class if it is expanded.

TRBV9,TRBJ1-2,TRBD1,NA,CASTGQGPYGYTF,TGTGCCAGCACCGGACAGGGTCCCTATGGCTACACCTTC
TRBV12-5,TRBJ1-2,NA,NA,CASGLLAGYGYTF,TGTGCTAGTGGTTTGCTAGCGGGATATGGCTACACCTTC
TRBV7-2,TRBJ2-3,TRBD2,NA,CASSLETWTAGADTQYF,TGTGCCAGCAGCTTAGAAACCTGGACTGCGGGGGCAGATACGCAGTATTTT
TRBV24-1,TRBJ1-5,NA,NA,CATSDVSGDSNQPQHF,TGTGCCACCAGTGATGTTTCAGGGGATAGCAATCAGCCCCAGCATTTT
TRBV18,TRBJ1-1,NA,NA,CASSPGQSVSMNTEAFF,TGTGCCAGCTCACCTGGACAGTCCGTCTCTATGAACACTGAAGCTTTCTTT
TRBV27,TRBJ1-1,TRBD1,NA,CASSLQGALTTEAFF,TGTGCCAGCAGTCTACAGGGGGCTCTGACCACTGAAGCTTTCTTT
TRBV20-1,TRBJ1-5,NA,NA,CSQGNQPQHF,TGCAGCCAGGGGAATCAGCCCCAGCATTTT
TRBV5-1,TRBJ1-1,NA,NA,CASSLQSRGNTEAFF,TGCGCCAGCAGCTTGCAGAGCAGGGGAAACACTGAAGCTTTCTTT
TRBV27,TRBJ2-3,NA,NA,CASSSRGGGSADTQYF,TGTGCCAGCAGTTCCCGGGGAGGGGGGTCGGCAGATACGCAGTATTTT
TRBV10-3,TRBJ2-5,TRBD2,NA,CAISERTSGGAGETQYF,TGTGCCATCAGTGAGCGGACTAGCGGGGGGGCCGGTGAGACCCAGTACTTC
TRBV6-5,TRBJ2-7,NA,once,CASTRAHYEQYF,TGTGCCAGCACCAGGGCGCATTACGAGCAGTACTTC
TRBV7-2,TRBJ2-7,NA,NA,CASSLVPESYEQYF,TGTGCCAGCAGCTTAGTTCCAGAATCCTACGAGCAGTACTTC
TRBV30,TRBJ2-5,TRBD2,NA,CAWTSGGAGETQYF,TGTGCCTGGACTAGCGGGGGGGCCGGGGAGACCCAGTACTTC
TRBV24-1,TRBJ2-1,TRBD1,NA,CATSDPRTGQGWVNEQFF,TGTGCCACCAGTGATCCAAGAACGGGACAGGGTTGGGTCAATGAGCAGTTCTTC
TRBV5-1,TRBJ1-6,NA,NA,CASRDSLNSPLHF,TGCGCCAGCCGAGACAGCCTAAATTCACCCCTCCACTTT
TRBV9,TRBJ2-7,TRBD1,NA,CASSADRGPYEQYF,TGTGCCAGCAGCGCAGACAGGGGGCCCTACGAGCAGTACTTC
TRBV5-6,TRBJ1-2,TRBD1,NA,CASSLTTGDHTF,TGTGCCAGCAGCCTTACGACAGGGGACCACACCTTC
TRBV4-3,TRBJ1-5,NA,NA,CASSLGAYSNQPQHF,TGCGCCAGCAGCCTGGGAGCGTATAGCAATCAGCCCCAGCATTTT
TRBV4-1,TRBJ1-6,NA,NA,CASSQGERAAGTALHF,TGCGCCAGCAGCCAAGGAGAGAGGGCCGCGGGCACGGCCCTCCACTTT
TRBV29-1,TRBJ2-7,TRBD1,NA,CSVAGQGITHEQYF,TGCAGCGTTGCAGGACAGGGGATCACCCACGAGCAGTACTTC
TRBV24-1,TRBJ2-7,NA,NA,CATSDGQYVEQYF,TGTGCCACCAGTGATGGACAGTACGTCGAGCAGTACTTC
TRBV5-1,TRBJ2-3,TRBD1,NA,CASRPTGQGGTDTQYF,TGCGCCAGCAGACCTACGGGACAGGGCGGCACAGATACGCAGTATTTT
TRBV6-1,TRBJ2-5,TRBD2,NA,CASSEASTSLETQYF,TGTGCCAGCAGTGAAGCGTCGACTAGCTTAGAGACCCAGTACTTC
TRBV6-2/TRBV6-3,TRBJ2-2,TRBD2,NA,CASSYSSRSGGTGELFF,TGTGCCAGCAGTTACTCTTCTCGGAGCGGGGGAACCGGGGAGCTGTTTTTT
TRBV4-1,TRBJ1-2,NA,once,CASSQEVYPDYGYTF,TGCGCCAGCAGCCAAGAGGTGTACCCAGACTATGGCTACACCTTC
TRBV7-2,TRBJ2-7,NA,NA,CASSGVGGAHEQYF,TGTGCCAGCAGCGGGGTTGGGGGGGCCCACGAGCAGTACTTC
TRBV7-2,TRBJ1-5,NA,NA,CASSATGQPQHF,TGTGCCAGCAGTGCCACCGGTCAGCCCCAGCATTTT
TRBV7-2,TRBJ1-3,NA,once,CASSFAGAGNTIYF,TGTGCCAGCAGCTTTGCAGGGGCTGGAAACACCATATATTTT
TRBV7-2,TRBJ1-6,TRBD1,NA,CASSDDRGNSPLHF,TGTGCCAGCAGCGACGACAGGGGAAATTCACCCCTCCACTTT
TRBV5-1,TRBJ2-7,TRBD2,NA,CASSTLAGGSYEQYF,TGCGCCAGCAGCACACTAGCGGGGGGTTCGTACGAGCAGTACTTC
TRBV27,TRBJ2-7,NA,NA,CASSFSRSYEQYF,TGTGCCAGCAGTTTTTCTCGCTCCTACGAGCAGTACTTC
TRBV6-6,TRBJ2-7,TRBD2,many,CASSLAQGSGGPFGYEQYF,TGTGCCAGCAGTCTCGCCCAAGGTAGCGGGGGGCCCTTCGGATACGAGCAGTACTTC
TRBV10-2,TRBJ2-7,TRBD1,NA,CASTKEGQGYEQYF,TGCGCCAGCACCAAAGAGGGACAGGGCTACGAGCAGTACTTC
TRBV6-5,TRBJ1-1,NA,NA,CASTGRGSWNTEAFF,TGTGCCAGCACGGGCAGGGGCAGTTGGAACACTGAAGCTTTCTTT
TRBV19,TRBJ2-1,NA,NA,CASSIGNSYNEQFF,TGTGCCAGTAGTATAGGTAACTCCTACAATGAGCAGTTCTTC
TRBV18,TRBJ1-2,TRBD1,NA,CASSPMDRAVDGYTF,TGTGCCAGCTCCCCTATGGACAGGGCGGTCGATGGCTACACCTTC
TRBV5-6,TRBJ1-1,TRBD1,NA,CASSPSGQGRTEAFF,TGTGCCAGCAGCCCAAGCGGACAGGGGCGGACTGAAGCTTTCTTT
TRBV5-1,TRBJ1-5,NA,NA,CASSSMGGNQPQHF,TGCGCCAGCAGCTCGATGGGGGGGAATCAGCCCCAGCATTTT
TRBV6-5,TRBJ2-7,TRBD1,NA,CASTSGTGGIEQYF,TGTGCCAGCACCTCCGGGACAGGGGGCATTGAGCAGTACTTC
TRBV29-1,TRBJ1-2,NA,NA,CSVEAPRGGYTF,TGCAGCGTTGAAGCCCCTAGGGGAGGCTACACCTTC
TRBV6-4,TRBJ2-6,NA,NA,CASSDLSSGANVLTF,TGTGCCAGCAGTGACCTGAGCTCTGGGGCCAACGTCCTGACTTTC